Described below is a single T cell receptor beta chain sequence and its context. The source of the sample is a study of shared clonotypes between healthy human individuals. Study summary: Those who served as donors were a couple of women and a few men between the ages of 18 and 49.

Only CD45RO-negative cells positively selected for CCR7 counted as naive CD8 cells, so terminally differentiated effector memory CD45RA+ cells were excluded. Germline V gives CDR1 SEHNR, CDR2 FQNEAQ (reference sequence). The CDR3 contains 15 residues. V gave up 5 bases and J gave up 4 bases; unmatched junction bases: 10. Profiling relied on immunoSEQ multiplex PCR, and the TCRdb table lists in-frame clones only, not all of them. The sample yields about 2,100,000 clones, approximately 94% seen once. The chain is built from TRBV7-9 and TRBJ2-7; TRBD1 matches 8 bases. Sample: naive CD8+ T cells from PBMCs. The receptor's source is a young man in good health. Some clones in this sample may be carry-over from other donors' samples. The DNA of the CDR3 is TGTGCCAGCAGCCCGCTTTTGGACAGGGTGTACGAGCAGTACTTC. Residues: CASSPLLDRVYEQYF.